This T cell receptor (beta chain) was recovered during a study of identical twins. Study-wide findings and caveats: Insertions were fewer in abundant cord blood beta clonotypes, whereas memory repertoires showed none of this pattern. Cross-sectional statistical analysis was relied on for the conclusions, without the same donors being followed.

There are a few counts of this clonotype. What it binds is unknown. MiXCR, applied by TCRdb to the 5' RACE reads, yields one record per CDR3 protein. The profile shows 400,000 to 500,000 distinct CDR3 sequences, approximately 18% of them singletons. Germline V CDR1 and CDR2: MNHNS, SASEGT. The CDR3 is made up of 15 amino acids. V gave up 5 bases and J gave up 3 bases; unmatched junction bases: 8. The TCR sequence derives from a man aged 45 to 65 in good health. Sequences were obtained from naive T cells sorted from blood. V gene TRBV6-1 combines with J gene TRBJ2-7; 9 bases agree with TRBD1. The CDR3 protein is CASSPSGDRVYEQYF. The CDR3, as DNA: TGTGCCAGCAGTCCATCTGGGGACAGGGTCTACGAGCAGTACTTC.